The next 3 T cell receptor beta chains were all read from a single sample in a study of CD4 T cells in relation to SARS-CoV-2 and coronaviruses. Their cognate antigens are unknown. CD4+ T cells from unexposed donors were obtained before the COVID-19 pandemic (2011-2018). CD4+ T cells were isolated from the cells after roughly 11 days of culture. The method was immunoSEQ multiplex PCR; TCRdb's version includes in-frame clones alone and lacks a portion of them. Among about 21,000 clones listed, under 70% were seen once. The specimen was CD4+ T cells from PBMCs, cultured in vitro. The source is a human donor in good health.

The chain links TRBV7-9 to TRBJ1-4, with TRBD1 as a possible D gene (6 bases). V lost 10 bases and J 4 bases, leaving 16 bases between the germline ends. The germline CDR1 and CDR2 sequences are SEHNR and FQNEAQ (reference sequence). This CDR3 spans 14 amino acids. CDR3 in DNA: TGTGCCACCCCAGCGACAGGACATAATGAAAAACTGTTTTTT. This gives the protein CATPATGHNEKLFF.

Comments on this clone: At one end the junction does not follow the germline gene, possibly because of a read error. This rearrangement joins TRBV5-6 to TRBJ2-1, with D perhaps TRBD1 (5 bases). The CDR3 has 12 residues. CDR1 is SGHDT and CDR2 is YYEEEE in the germline V gene. CDR3: CASTLLRGEQFF. The CDR3 DNA is TGTGCCAGCACCTTGCTAAGGGGTGAGCAGTTCTTC.

The V call is TRBV6-2 or TRBV6-3, the J call TRBJ1-2; TRBD1 agrees at 9 bases. CDR1 and CDR2 from the germline V gene are MNHEY and SVGEGT. CDR3 size: 15 residues. V was pared by 5 bases and J by 4 bases, with 8 bases of the junction left unmatched. CDR3 region: CASSDRDRVIYGYTF. CDR3 DNA: TGTGCCAGCAGTGACCGGGACAGGGTGATCTATGGCTACACCTTC.